This TCR beta chain was identified in a study of shared clonotypes between healthy human individuals. For the study at large: The people who gave samples were two women and a few men aged 18 to 49. Each donor had three CD4 naive, three CD4 memory, two CD8 naive and one CD8 memory plate.

Overall study results and limits: Among donors, clonotype sharing was expected to be affected by sequencing depth.

CDR1 and CDR2 (germline): SGDLS, YYNGEE. Germline trimming cut 3 bases from V and 3 bases from J; bases unmatched to any gene: 3. The CDR3 consists of 14 residues. Using about 220 ng DNA, tens of thousands of T cell genomes, the sorted-subset replicate PCRs were run. This table comes from immunoSEQ multiplex PCR, and its TCRdb copy is limited to in-frame clones, with some not included. The table includes fewer than 800,000 clones, about 91% detected once. CD8 cells classed as naive were CD45RO-negative and positively selected for CCR7, excluding terminally differentiated effector memory CD45RA+ cells. Of note for this clone: What it binds is not known.

Sequencing input: naive CD8+ T cells sorted from blood. The chain couples TRBV9 to TRBJ2-3; TRBD1 matches 8 bases. The receptor comes from a man younger than 45 in good health. The DNA for the CDR3 is TGTGCCAGCAGCGCACAGGGGGTGACAGATACGCAGTATTTT. Amino acids: CASSAQGVTDTQYF.